This T cell receptor beta chain stems from a study of cytomegalovirus exposure and HLA in healthy donors. Study context: The platform used for the 120 validation repertoires matched that of the approximately 640 first-cohort repertoires, a later analysis reported.

The repertoire was sequenced with immunoSEQ multiplex PCR; TCRdb's copy has only in-frame clones and lacks some. The table has hundreds of thousands of clones, roughly 88% seen once. In regard to this clone: What it binds is unknown.

The study, taken as a whole, reports: Cytomegalovirus-associated status was assigned to approximately 160 TCR beta chains. The classifier reportedly diagnosed cytomegalovirus status with high sensitivity and specificity.

Sequencing was done on a sample of PBMCs. The source is a woman under 40 in good health and CMV-seronegative.

The CDR3 protein is CASSPRAPVPQTGELFF. The DNA of the CDR3 is TGTGCCAGCAGCCCCCGAGCGCCCGTGCCCCAAACCGGGGAGCTGTTTTTT. The rearrangement joins TRBV7-8 to TRBJ2-2; D is ambiguous. CDR1 and CDR2 from the germline V gene are SGHVS and FQNEAQ. This CDR3 spans 17 amino acids. V shed 5 bases and J shed 5 bases, with 21 bases lying between them. The whole variable domain, remainder taken from reference TRBV7-8 and TRBJ2-2, is GAGVSQSPRYKVAKRGQDVALRCDPISGHVSLFWYQQALGQGPEFLTYFQNEAQLDKSGLPSDRFFAERPEGSVSTLKIQRTQQEDSAVYLCASSPRAPVPQTGELFFGEGSRLTVL.